The sequence of this TCR beta chain was determined in a study of CD8+CD57+ T cells in acquired aplastic anemia. Study-level information: Average DNA yield from sorted CD4+ and CD8+ cells was approximately 3 ug.

Concerning this clonotype: The antigen is not known. One junction end disagrees with the germline gene, perhaps due to a read error.

Investigators profiled TCR beta VDJ and CDR3 from genomic DNA template. TCRdb reprocessed the reads via MiXCR and lists one record per CDR3 protein. The sample shows about 270,000 distinct CDR3 sequences, around 60% of them seen only once. Study-level points and caveats: Patients and controls shared over 25 CD8+ CDR3 sequences, which appeared highly expressed in patients and within their immunodominant clones. Statistical testing detected no significant gap in CD8+ Simpson's diversity between patients and controls.

This CDR3 contains 14 residues. Germline V lookup: CDR1 SNHLY, CDR2 FYNNEI. The chain links TRBV2 to TRBJ2-7, with D perhaps matching TRBD2 (7 bases). This TCR was sampled from a human donor with severe aplastic anemia or a healthy control (not recorded which). The sequenced sample consisted of sorted CD4+, CD8+, or CD8+CD57+ T cells (not recorded which) from PBMCs. CDR3 nucleotide sequence: TGTGCCATCAGTGAGTTCGGGGGGCCTGACGAGCAGTACTTC. Its protein product is CAISEFGGPDEQYF. The full variable domain, with the rest looked up from reference TRBV2 and TRBJ2-7, is EPEVTQTPSHQVTQMGQEVILRCVPISNHLYFYWYRQILGQKVEFLVSFYNNEISEKSEIFDDQFSVERPDGSNFTLKIRSTKLEDSAMYFCAISEFGGPDEQYFGPGTRLTVT.